This passage covers 23 T cell receptor beta chains from one sample sequenced in a study of T cells after yellow fever vaccination. TCRdb re-analysed the 5' RACE reads in MiXCR, keeping a single row per CDR3 protein. The sample yields about 220,000 distinct CDR3 sequences, less than 3.5% seen once. Sequenced here: CD4+ T cells sorted from PBMCs, sampled 10 days after the yellow fever booster vaccination. The source is a man between 18 and 29 years old who received the YFV17D yellow fever vaccine.

This clonotype was recorded a few times. The rearrangement joins TRBV30 to TRBJ1-1; no firm D call. V was clipped by 0 bases and J by 1 base, with 6 bases between them. Germline V CDR1 and CDR2: GTSNPN, SVGIG (reference sequence). CDR3 size: 13 residues. CDR3 residues: CAWSVRRNTEAFF. As DNA, the CDR3 is TGTGCCTGGAGTGTACGAAGGAACACTGAAGCTTTCTTT.

In this sample, this clonotype turned up many times. J is TRBJ1-2 and V is TRBV29-1, with 7 nucleotides matching TRBD1. CDR3 length: 12 residues. Unmatched junction bases numbered 6, after V lost 1 base and J lost 10 bases. The germline V gene encodes CDR1 SQVTM and CDR2 ANQGSEA. CDR3 amino acids: CSVEGPGGAYTF. The CDR3 DNA follows: TGCAGCGTTGAAGGGCCAGGGGGAGCCTACACCTTC.

This clonotype was picked up many times. This chain joins TRBV7-2 and TRBJ1-1, with D perhaps TRBD1 (5 bases). The CDR3 is made up of 15 amino acids. Trimming shortened V by 3 bases and J by 5 bases, and 16 bases separated the two germline ends. The germline CDR1 and CDR2 sequences are SGHTA and FQGNSA. The CDR3 DNA sequence: TGTGCCAGCAGCTTGGGCTCGGCAGGGATGACTGAAGCTTTCTTT. Translated, it gives CASSLGSAGMTEAFF.

This clonotype was counted between two and nine times. This sequence joins TRBV6-2 or TRBV6-3 and TRBJ1-1; D is unresolved. Germline assignment: CDR1 MNHEY and CDR2 SVGEGT. V lost 2 bases to trimming and J lost 7 bases, with 8 bases between them. This CDR3 is built from 12 residues. The CDR3 DNA is TGTGCCAGCAGTTACGACCGTCTTGAAGCTTTCTTT. Amino acids: CASSYDRLEAFF.

This clonotype was found many times. The CDR3 region is CASSASGGPTGELFF. In nucleotides, the CDR3 is TGTGCCAGCAGCGCAAGCGGGGGGCCCACCGGGGAGCTGTTTTTT. This chain links TRBV7-2 with TRBJ2-2, with 9 bases identical to TRBD2. Germline trimming cut 5 bases from V and 4 bases from J; bases unmatched to any gene: 5. This CDR3 is built from 15 residues. The germline CDR1 and CDR2 sequences are SGHTA and FQGNSA.

The table lists this clonotype with a few counts. V usage is TRBV4-2 and J usage is TRBJ1-5; no clear D gene. V shed 2 bases and J shed 8 bases, with 22 bases lying between them. The CDR3 has 17 residues. Per the germline V gene, CDR1 is LGHNA and CDR2 is YNFKEQ. CDR3 sequence: CASSQLGQSGRSEPQHF. CDR3 DNA: TGTGCCAGCAGCCAACTTGGGCAGTCCGGGAGATCAGAGCCCCAGCATTTT.

Ten or more counts support this clonotype. The chain couples TRBV9 to TRBJ2-1; D call uncertain. The CDR3 spans 17 residues. The germline gives CDR1 SGDLS, CDR2 YYNGEE. The ends were cut back, 4 bases at V and 0 bases at J, with 17 bases in the middle. CDR3 sequence (DNA): TGTGCCAGCAGCCCCCGAGACATACTGAGCTCCTACAATGAGCAGTTCTTC. It is translated as CASSPRDILSSYNEQFF.

This clonotype was found a few times. The V gene is TRBV7-2, the J gene TRBJ2-1; 10 positions agree with TRBD2. Germline CDR1 SGHTA, CDR2 FQGNSA. V trimming: 0 bases; J trimming: 7 bases; junction bases outside the gene matches: 9. The length of the CDR3 is 17 residues. CDR3 DNA: TGTGCCAGCAGCTTAGCCCCACTAGCGGGGAAGAATAATGAGCAGTTCTTC. This sequence encodes CASSLAPLAGKNNEQFF.

This clonotype has just a few counts. The rearrangement joins TRBV12-3 or TRBV12-4 to TRBJ2-1; D unclear. V was cut by 8 bases and J by 2 bases, with 10 bases left in between. This CDR3 has 13 amino acids. CDR3 loop: CASRRNTYNEQFF. CDR3 DNA sequence: TGTGCCAGCCGTCGGAATACCTACAATGAGCAGTTCTTC.

This clonotype came up many times. This rearrangement joins TRBV6-2 or TRBV6-3 to TRBJ1-1, with D possibly matching TRBD1 (6 bases). The CDR3 totals 17 residues. Trimming stripped 2 bases from V and 3 bases from J, with 19 bases between. CDR1 is MNHEY, CDR2 SVGEGT, per germline. The CDR3 DNA follows: TGTGCCAGCAGTTACCCCCCGGGGGGGCGGGACGACACTGAAGCTTTCTTT. This encodes CASSYPPGGRDDTEAFF.

This clonotype was detected a few times. The J gene is TRBJ2-3, the V gene TRBV4-1; 12 nucleotides align to TRBD2. CDR3 length: 18 residues. Germline trimming cut 2 bases from V and 5 bases from J; bases unmatched to any gene: 11. Germline CDR1 reads MGHRA; CDR2 reads YSYEKL. CDR3 coding DNA: TGCGCCAGCAGCCAAAACCAGGCTAGCGGGGGGGCCGGAGATACGCAGTATTTT. Protein sequence: CASSQNQASGGAGDTQYF.

The V call is TRBV12-3 or TRBV12-4, the J call TRBJ2-7; D gene ambiguous. CDR3 length: 12 residues. Deletions cut 5 bases from V and 6 bases from J, with 11 bases between. As DNA, the CDR3 is TGTGCCAGCAGTGCTAACTACGGCGAGCAGTACTTC. Translation: CASSANYGEQYF.

This clonotype was seen more than once but under ten times. The rearrangement links TRBV20-1 to TRBJ2-3; the D gene is possibly TRBD2 (5 bases). V was cut by 6 bases and J by 1 base, with 11 bases left in between. Germline V gives CDR1 DFQATT, CDR2 SNEGSKA (reference sequence). The CDR3 covers 13 residues. The CDR3 loop reads CSAEWTGTDTQYF. In nucleotides, the CDR3 is TGCAGTGCAGAATGGACTGGCACAGATACGCAGTATTTT.

The sample holds many counts of this clonotype. The chain employs TRBV6-4 and TRBJ1-5; TRBD1 might be the D (5 bases). Trimming shortened V by 0 bases and J by 1 base, and 16 bases separated the two germline ends. Germline values: CDR1 MRHNA, CDR2 SNTAGT. This CDR3 has 18 amino acids. DNA of the CDR3: TGTGCCAGCAGTGACTCAGGACATATGTTTTGGAGCAATCAGCCCCAGCATTTT. Translation: CASSDSGHMFWSNQPQHF.

This clonotype has more than one count but fewer than ten. The chain recombines TRBV21-1 with TRBJ2-7; the table gives TRBD1 as D, unverified against the DNA. TRBV21-1 is deemed a pseudogene. This CDR3 is built from 11 residues. CDR3 sequence (DNA): TGTGCCAGCAGCAACACACGGGGGCAGTACGTC. Translated, it gives CASSNTRGQYV.

About this clonotype itself: This CDR3 fails to terminate in the conserved phenylalanine or tryptophan, so it likely reflects a read error. The chain couples TRBV7-2 to TRBJ1-2, with D maybe TRBD1 (5 bases). CDR3 size: 15 residues. CDR1 SGHTA and CDR2 FQGNSA come from the germline V gene. V was cut by 5 bases and J by 0 bases, with 13 bases left in between. The CDR3 bases are TGTGCCAGCAGCCCAGGACACGTTCCTAACTATGGCTACACCTCC. Protein sequence: CASSPGHVPNYGYTS.

This clonotype was seen repeatedly, ten times or more. This rearrangement joins TRBV3-1 to TRBJ2-7, with D unclear. Per the germline V gene, CDR1 is LGHDT and CDR2 is YNNKEL (reference sequence). The CDR3 consists of 16 residues. V was clipped by 11 bases and J by 6 bases, with 29 bases between them. Here the CDR3 DNA reads TGTGCCTCCCCGAGTGGCCACGATCATTCGAGGAGCGAGCAGTACGTC. Its protein is CASPSGHDHSRSEQYV.

This clonotype was seen more than once but under ten times. J is TRBJ2-4 and V is TRBV5-1, with D perhaps assigned TRBD1 or TRBD2 (6 bases each). The germline V gene encodes CDR1 SGHRS and CDR2 YFSETQ. V was pared by 0 bases and J by 0 bases, with 10 bases between. The CDR3 consists of 16 residues. The CDR3 DNA is TGCGCCAGCAGCTTGGTCGGGGGCATAGCCAAAAACATTCAGTACTTC. Translating gives CASSLVGGIAKNIQYF. The variable domain in full, with the rest retrieved from reference TRBV5-1 and TRBJ2-4, is KAGVTQTPRYLIKTRGQQVTLSCSPISGHRSVSWYQQTPGQGLQFLFEYFSETQRNKGNFPGRFSGRQFSNSRSEMNVSTLELGDSALYLCASSLVGGIAKNIQYFGAGTRLSVL.

This clonotype came up many times. The CDR3 DNA reads TGCGCCAGCAGCTTGGTTACTGGAGGGGTAACTGAAGCTTTCTTT. This codes for CASSLVTGGVTEAFF. This chain uses TRBV5-1 with TRBJ1-1; TRBD1 might be the D (5 bases). The CDR3 length is 15 residues. The V gene's germline CDR1 is SGHRS and CDR2 YFSETQ. V was clipped by 0 bases and J by 5 bases, with 14 bases between them.

This clonotype was counted ten times or more. Written as DNA, the CDR3 is TGTGCCAGCAGTTTCACTAGCTCTGGGGCCAACGTCCTGACTTTC. Residues: CASSFTSSGANVLTF. The V gene is TRBV28, the J gene TRBJ2-6; maybe TRBD2 (5 bases). The CDR3 extends over 15 amino acids. V was trimmed by 3 bases and J by 0 bases, leaving 6 bases between them. Germline V lookup: CDR1 MDHEN, CDR2 SYDVKM.

This clonotype came up a few times. The chain recombines TRBV29-1 with TRBJ1-1, with D possibly TRBD1 on 6 matching bases. Germline V CDR1 and CDR2: SQVTM, ANQGSEA. Between the trimmed V and J ends, which lost 4 bases and 7 bases, there was a span of 16 bases. The length of the CDR3 is 13 residues. The CDR3 protein is CSVAPDSSYEAFF. Written as DNA, the CDR3 is TGCAGCGTTGCCCCGGACAGTTCCTATGAAGCTTTCTTT.

The chain uses TRBV18 and TRBJ2-2, with D tentatively TRBD1 (6 bases). Trimming removed 7 bases at V and 0 bases at J, with 12 bases between. The CDR3 totals 15 residues. Germline CDR1 is KGHSH and CDR2 is LQKENI. CDR3 protein: CASLTGTTNTGELFF. In DNA form, the CDR3 reads TGTGCCAGCTTGACCGGGACAACGAACACCGGGGAGCTGTTTTTT.

This clonotype was seen ten or more times. The V and J genes are TRBV9 and TRBJ2-5, with D perhaps TRBD1 (5 bases). Germline-derived CDR1 and CDR2 are SGDLS and YYNGEE. V lost 2 bases and J 4 bases, leaving 18 bases between the germline ends. The CDR3 sequence is 16 residues long. DNA of the CDR3: TGTGCCAGCAGCGTTTCCCGAATTAAAAGGGGAGAGACCCAGTACTTC. It codes for CASSVSRIKRGETQYF.